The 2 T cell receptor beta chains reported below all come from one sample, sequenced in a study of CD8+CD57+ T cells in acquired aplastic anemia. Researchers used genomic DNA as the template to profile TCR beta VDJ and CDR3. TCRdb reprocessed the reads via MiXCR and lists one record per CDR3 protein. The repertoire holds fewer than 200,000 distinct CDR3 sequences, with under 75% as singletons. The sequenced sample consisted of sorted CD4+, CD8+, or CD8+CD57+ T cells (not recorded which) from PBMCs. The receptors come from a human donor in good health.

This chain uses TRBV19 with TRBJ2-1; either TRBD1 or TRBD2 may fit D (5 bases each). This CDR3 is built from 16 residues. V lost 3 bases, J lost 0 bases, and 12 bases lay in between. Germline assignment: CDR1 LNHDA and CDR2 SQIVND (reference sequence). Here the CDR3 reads CASSIDGTISYNEQFF. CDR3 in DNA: TGTGCCAGTAGTATTGACGGGACCATCTCCTACAATGAGCAGTTCTTC. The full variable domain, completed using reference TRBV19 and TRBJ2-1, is DGGITQSPKYLFRKEGQNVTLSCEQNLNHDAMYWYRQDPGQGLRLIYYSQIVNDFQKGDIAEGYSVSREKKESFPLTVTSAQKNPTAFYLCASSIDGTISYNEQFFGPGTRLTVL.

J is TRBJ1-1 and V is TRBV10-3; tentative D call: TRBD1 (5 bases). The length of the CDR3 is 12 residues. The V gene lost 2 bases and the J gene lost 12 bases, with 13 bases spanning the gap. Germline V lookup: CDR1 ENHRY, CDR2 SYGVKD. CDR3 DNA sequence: TGTGCCATCAGTGAGGATCGGGGGGTATCTTTCTTT. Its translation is CAISEDRGVSFF.